This T cell receptor (beta chain) was found in a study of OX40 agonist ivuxolimab in advanced cancers. On the study more broadly: Three partial responders included one hepatocellular carcinoma patient and two cutaneous melanoma patients. The study's findings and limits: Some patients who did not respond also had low normalized T-cell clonal expansion. Mean expanded clone counts were higher in CD8+ than CD4+ T cells. Dosing at 0.1 to 3.0 mg/kg was accompanied by clonal expansion of CD4+ and CD8+ blood T cells by week 6.

A word on this clone: What it binds is unknown.

Repertoires were generated with immunoSEQ multiplex PCR, while TCRdb's copy carries only in-frame clones and drops some. The sample contains about 35,000 clones, roughly nine tenths of which appear only once. The source material was CD4+ or CD8+ T cells sorted from blood, sampled in a trial of the OX40 agonist ivuxolimab. This clonotype was obtained from an adult with an advanced solid tumor such as melanoma, head and neck, liver or kidney cancer.

The CDR3 DNA is TGTGCCAGCAGTTACGGGACTGCCAAAAACATTCAGTACTTC. Encoded protein: CASSYGTAKNIQYF. This sequence joins TRBV6-5 and TRBJ2-4; possibly TRBD2 for D (6 bases). The CDR3 contains 14 residues. V lost 2 bases, J lost 1 base, and 6 bases lay in between. CDR1 and CDR2 (germline): MNHEY, SVGAGI.